Described below is a single T cell receptor (beta chain) sequence and its context. The data were taken from a study of T cell changes during pregnancy in multiple sclerosis. The CDR3 spans 14 residues. Germline V gene data show CDR1 as GTSNPN and CDR2 as SVGIG (reference sequence). Trimming left V 1 base short and J 2 bases short, with 9 bases between. Assay used: immunoSEQ multiplex PCR; TCRdb lists only in-frame clones, some missing. The data show approximately 64,000 clones, approximately 92% seen once. The TCR comes from a female donor with multiple sclerosis, enrolled in a pregnancy study. The input for sequencing was peripheral blood, taken in the first trimester of pregnancy. V gene TRBV30 combines with J gene TRBJ2-1; a possible D gene is TRBD2 (6 bases). The CDR3 region is CAWSGAGTYNEQFF. DNA for the CDR3: TGTGCCTGGAGTGGTGCGGGAACCTACAATGAGCAGTTCTTC.